The 21 T cell receptor beta chains presented below share a single source sample, sequenced in a study of beta chain features in type 1 diabetes. Study-wide results and limits: All four CD4+ subsets of Type 1 diabetes patients contained TCRB CDR3s that were moderately but significantly shorter.

No antigens are known for them. The investigators reverse transcribed all of the isolated RNA, so they sequenced expressed TCRB transcripts. Sequencing was performed with immunoSEQ multiplex PCR; in TCRdb, only in-frame clones are kept and a portion is missing. Here the sample spans 300,000 to 400,000 clones, around 8.5% being singletons. The sequenced sample consisted of central memory CD4+ T cells from blood. These receptor sequences come from a young man with type 1 diabetes.

The chain links TRBV6-4 to TRBJ2-3; no firm D call. The V gene lost 0 bases and the J gene lost 5 bases, with 3 bases spanning the gap. CDR1 and CDR2 from the germline V gene are MRHNA and SNTAGT. This CDR3 has 12 residues. The CDR3 sequence: CASSDSRDTQYF. CDR3 DNA sequence: TGTGCCAGCAGTGACTCGCGAGATACGCAGTATTTT.

The table lists this clone with a few counts. The chain has TRBV7-2 and TRBJ1-5; 11 bases map to TRBD1. CDR1 SGHTA and CDR2 FQGNSA come from the germline V gene. V shed 5 bases, J shed 2 bases, and the junction held 11 bases outside the gene matches. The CDR3 runs 18 residues. CDR3 residues: CASSPRDRGSRGNQPQHF. The CDR3 nucleotides are TGTGCCAGCAGCCCCCGGGACAGGGGGAGTAGGGGCAATCAGCCCCAGCATTTT.

V usage is TRBV5-1 and J usage is TRBJ2-3, with 11 bases fitting TRBD1. V was pared by 4 bases and J by 1 base, with 2 bases of the junction left unmatched. This CDR3 comprises 15 residues. The germline gives CDR1 SGHRS, CDR2 YFSETQ. The CDR3 is CASSGQGAGTDTQYF. For the CDR3, the DNA is TGCGCCAGCAGCGGACAGGGGGCCGGCACAGATACGCAGTATTTT.

At least ten counts were recorded for this clone. The V gene is TRBV4-3, the J gene TRBJ2-1, with TRBD1 identical over 9 bases. V was pared by 3 bases and J by 7 bases, with 10 bases of the junction left unmatched. The CDR3 sequence is 16 residues long. CDR1 is LGHNA and CDR2 is YSLEER in the germline V gene. The DNA for the CDR3 is TGCGCCAGCAGCCACAACACAGGGGGCCTGAGGAATGAGCAGTTCTTC. This gives the protein CASSHNTGGLRNEQFF.

In DNA, the CDR3 is TGTGCCAGCAGCTTGGACGGGAACGATGGCTACACCTTC. It translates to CASSLDGNDGYTF. This chain joins TRBV5-4 and TRBJ1-2; no clear D. The V gene's germline CDR1 is SGHNT and CDR2 YYREEE (reference sequence). The CDR3 sequence is 13 residues long. With 0 bases removed from V and 6 bases from J, the gap between germline ends came to 9 bases.

The chain combines TRBV7-9 with TRBJ2-5, with D possibly TRBD1 on 6 matching bases. With 4 bases removed from V and 1 base from J, the gap between germline ends came to 16 bases. Germline CDR1 SEHNR, CDR2 FQNEAQ (reference sequence). The CDR3 is made up of 16 amino acids. CDR3 protein: CASSSPRTVGQETQYF. The CDR3 DNA reads TGTGCCAGCAGCTCCCCCAGGACAGTCGGCCAAGAGACCCAGTACTTC.

This clone has only a few counts. This chain connects TRBV18 to TRBJ2-7; TRBD2 might be the D (6 bases). V dropped 3 bases and J dropped 3 bases, with 15 bases sitting between them. This CDR3 has 15 residues. Germline V CDR1 and CDR2: KGHSH, LQKENI. The CDR3 DNA is TGTGCCAGCTCACCTCGGAGGGACCCAGGCTACGAGCAGTACTTC. It codes for CASSPRRDPGYEQYF.

The V and J genes are TRBV2 and TRBJ2-3, with TRBD2 as a possible D gene (7 bases). This CDR3 has 15 residues. CDR1 is SNHLY and CDR2 is FYNNEI in the germline V gene. Trimming cost V 3 bases and J 7 bases, with 17 bases left between them. CDR3 sequence (DNA): TGTGCCAGCAGTGATGAGGGGGGGGCGACCTATACGCAGTATTTT. Translation: CASSDEGGATYTQYF.

The V and J genes are TRBV29-1 and TRBJ2-7; 7 positions agree with TRBD1. V was clipped by 4 bases and J by 2 bases; unmatched bases: 5. Germline V gene sequence: CDR1 SQVTM, CDR2 ANQGSEA. The CDR3 is 13 residues long. The CDR3 is CSVGPTGTYEQYF. CDR3 nucleotide sequence: TGCAGCGTTGGCCCGACAGGGACCTACGAGCAGTACTTC.

This clone was seen ten or more times. The V gene is TRBV19, the J gene TRBJ2-6; tentatively, D is TRBD1 (5 bases). Germline V CDR1 and CDR2: LNHDA, SQIVND (reference sequence). CDR3 length: 15 residues. The V end lost 3 bases, the J end lost 0 bases, and 6 bases lay between the germline ends. The CDR3 nucleotides are TGTGCCAGTAGTATCGACAGCTCTGGGGCCAACGTCCTGACTTTC. Its protein product is CASSIDSSGANVLTF.

V usage is TRBV2 and J usage is TRBJ2-5; 9 bases are shared with TRBD2. Per germline, CDR1 SNHLY and CDR2 FYNNEI. The J segment lost 2 bases and the V segment lost 7 bases, leaving 14 bases of the junction unmatched. The CDR3 runs to 17 residues. DNA for the CDR3: TGTGCCAGCACGCGTGAGTTAGCGGGGGTCCTACAAGAGACCCAGTACTTC. Protein sequence: CASTRELAGVLQETQYF. Filled out from reference TRBV2 and TRBJ2-5, the complete variable domain reads EPEVTQTPSHQVTQMGQEVILRCVPISNHLYFYWYRQILGQKVEFLVSFYNNEISEKSEIFDDQFSVERPDGSNFTLKIRSTKLEDSAMYFCASTRELAGVLQETQYFGPGTRLLVL.

This clone was recorded a few times. This rearrangement joins TRBV19 to TRBJ1-5, with TRBD1 matching 10 bases. Looked up from germline, CDR1 is LNHDA and CDR2 is SQIVND (reference sequence). V shed 5 bases and J 7 bases; nucleotides not matched to a gene: 8. The CDR3 runs 15 residues. The CDR3 here is CASSDGDRGEQPQHF. In nucleotides, the CDR3 is TGTGCCAGTAGTGACGGGGACAGGGGTGAGCAGCCCCAGCATTTT.

The rearrangement uses TRBV29-1 and TRBJ1-1, with D perhaps TRBD1 (5 bases). V lost 6 bases and J 5 bases, leaving 19 bases between the germline ends. Germline CDR1 and CDR2: SQVTM and ANQGSEA. The CDR3 is made up of 14 amino acids. DNA of the CDR3: TGCAGCGTCTCCTCCCCTATGAAGGGGACTGAAGCTTTCTTT. It yields the protein CSVSSPMKGTEAFF.

This clone was counted a few times. V usage is TRBV13 and J usage is TRBJ2-7, with 9 bases that match TRBD2. This CDR3 is 15 amino acids long. The germline CDR1 and CDR2 sequences are PRHDT and FYEKMQ (reference sequence). The V segment lost 5 bases and the J segment 2 bases; nucleotides outside the gene matches: 7. CDR3 nucleotides: TGTGCCAGCAGCATCTCGACTAGCGGTGCCTACGAGCAGTACTTC. Its protein is CASSISTSGAYEQYF.

The CDR3 here is CASSLGQGGNPEQYF. The CDR3 DNA reads as TGTGCCAGCAGCTTAGGACAGGGGGGCAACCCCGAGCAGTACTTC. V is TRBV13 and J is TRBJ2-5, with 8 bases that match TRBD1. The closer fit of TRBJ2-7 to the DNA end suggests the J call may be wrong. This CDR3 has 15 residues. Per the germline V gene, CDR1 is PRHDT and CDR2 is FYEKMQ (reference sequence).

This clone was detected a few times. The J gene is TRBJ2-5, the V gene TRBV9; the D is unclear. The CDR3 extends over 13 amino acids. Trimming cost V 3 bases and J 4 bases, with 10 bases left between them. Germline CDR1 is SGDLS and CDR2 is YYNGEE. CDR3 DNA sequence: TGTGCCAGCAGCGCCGGTTGGGGAGAGACCCAGTACTTC. It yields the protein CASSAGWGETQYF.

This clone was counted between two and nine times. The chain employs TRBV6-5 and TRBJ1-1, with D perhaps TRBD1 (6 bases). Trimming stripped 3 bases from V and 4 bases from J, with 15 bases between. Germline assignment: CDR1 MNHEY and CDR2 SVGAGI. CDR3 length: 15 amino acids. The CDR3 protein is CASSYLTGSGTEAFF. The CDR3 DNA sequence: TGTGCCAGCAGTTATCTTACAGGGAGTGGCACTGAAGCTTTCTTT.

This clone was seen more than once but under ten times. This chain connects TRBV18 to TRBJ2-3; D ambiguous. The CDR3 extends over 11 amino acids. The germline gives CDR1 KGHSH, CDR2 LQKENI. V was shortened by 8 bases and J by 6 bases, with 9 bases between the two germline ends. The CDR3 region has the DNA TGTGCCAGCGATGACGGGGATACGCAGTATTTT. This sequence encodes CASDDGDTQYF.

J is TRBJ2-1 and V is TRBV15; D gene uncertain. Germline CDR1 LNHNV, CDR2 YYDKDF (reference sequence). Trimming removed 2 bases from V and 5 bases from J, with 16 bases in between. This CDR3 region has 16 residues. CDR3 sequence (DNA): TGTGCCACCAGCAGAACGGACGCATCTCCCAACAATGAGCAGTTCTTC. It specifies CATSRTDASPNNEQFF.

The chain couples TRBV19 to TRBJ2-5; D call uncertain. Germline assignment: CDR1 LNHDA and CDR2 SQIVND (reference sequence). The CDR3 length is 12 residues. The germline V and J ends were trimmed by 4 bases and 5 bases, with 8 bases remaining between them. CDR3 in amino acids: CASSKSKETQYF. The CDR3 nucleotides read TGTGCCAGTAGTAAGTCAAAGGAGACCCAGTACTTC.

In its sample, this clone was seen a few times. This chain links TRBV11-2 with TRBJ1-1; 7 bases align to TRBD1. The CDR3 covers 15 residues. The V and J ends lost 3 bases and 5 bases, in that order; junction bases with no gene match: 9. Germline-derived CDR1 and CDR2 are SGHAT and FQNNGV. Here the CDR3 DNA reads TGTGCCAGCAGCTTGGCGAACAGGGGAGGGACTGAAGCTTTCTTT. Translated, it gives CASSLANRGGTEAFF. Filled out from reference TRBV11-2 and TRBJ1-1, the complete variable domain reads EAGVAQSPRYKIIEKRQSVAFWCNPISGHATLYWYQQILGQGPKLLIQFQNNGVVDDSQLPKDRFSAERLKGVDSTLKIQPAKLEDSAVYLCASSLANRGGTEAFFGQGTRLTVV.